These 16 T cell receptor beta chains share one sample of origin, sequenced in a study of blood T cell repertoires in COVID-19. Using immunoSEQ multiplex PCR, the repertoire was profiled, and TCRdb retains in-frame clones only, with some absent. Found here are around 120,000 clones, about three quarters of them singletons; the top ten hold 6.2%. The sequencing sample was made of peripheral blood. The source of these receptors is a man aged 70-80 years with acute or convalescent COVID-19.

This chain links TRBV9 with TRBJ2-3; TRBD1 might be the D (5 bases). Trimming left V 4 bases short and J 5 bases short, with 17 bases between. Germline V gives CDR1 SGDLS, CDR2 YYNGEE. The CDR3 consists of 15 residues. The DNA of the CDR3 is TGTGCCAGCAGCCTGGACACTACCTGGGTAGATACGCAGTATTTT. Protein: CASSLDTTWVDTQYF. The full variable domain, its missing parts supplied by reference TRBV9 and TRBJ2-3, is DSGVTQTPKHLITATGQRVTLRCSPRSGDLSVYWYQQSLDQGLQFLIQYYNGEERAKGNILERFSAQQFPDLHSELNLSSLELGDSALYFCASSLDTTWVDTQYFGPGTRLTVL.

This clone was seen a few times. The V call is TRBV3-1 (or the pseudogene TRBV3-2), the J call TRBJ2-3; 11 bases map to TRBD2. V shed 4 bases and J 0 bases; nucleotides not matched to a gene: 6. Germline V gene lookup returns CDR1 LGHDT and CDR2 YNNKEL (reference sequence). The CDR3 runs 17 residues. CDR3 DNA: TGTGCCAGCAGCCGAGCTAGCGGGGGGCGTAGCACAGATACGCAGTATTTT. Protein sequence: CASSRASGGRSTDTQYF.

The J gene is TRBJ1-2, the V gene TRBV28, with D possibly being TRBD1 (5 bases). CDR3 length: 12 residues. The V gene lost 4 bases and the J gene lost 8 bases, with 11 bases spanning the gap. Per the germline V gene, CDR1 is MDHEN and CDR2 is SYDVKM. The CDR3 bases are TGTGCCAGCAGTTCCCCAGGGAAAGGCTACACCTTC. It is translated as CASSSPGKGYTF.

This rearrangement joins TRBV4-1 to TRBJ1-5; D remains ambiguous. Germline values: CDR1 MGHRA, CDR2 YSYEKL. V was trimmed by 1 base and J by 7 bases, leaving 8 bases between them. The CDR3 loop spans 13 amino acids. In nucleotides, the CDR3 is TGCGCCAGCAGCCAAGGCAGTAACCAGCCCCAGCATTTT. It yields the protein CASSQGSNQPQHF.

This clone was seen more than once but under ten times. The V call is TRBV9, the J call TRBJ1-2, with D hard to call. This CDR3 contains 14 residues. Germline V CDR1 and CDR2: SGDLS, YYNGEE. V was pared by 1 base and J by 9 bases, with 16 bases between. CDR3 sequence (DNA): TGTGCCAGCAGCGTACCCGGCGCAGGCCGAAGCTACACCTTC. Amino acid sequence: CASSVPGAGRSYTF. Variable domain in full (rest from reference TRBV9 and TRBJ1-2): DSGVTQTPKHLITATGQRVTLRCSPRSGDLSVYWYQQSLDQGLQFLIQYYNGEERAKGNILERFSAQQFPDLHSELNLSSLELGDSALYFCASSVPGAGRSYTFGSGTRLTVV.

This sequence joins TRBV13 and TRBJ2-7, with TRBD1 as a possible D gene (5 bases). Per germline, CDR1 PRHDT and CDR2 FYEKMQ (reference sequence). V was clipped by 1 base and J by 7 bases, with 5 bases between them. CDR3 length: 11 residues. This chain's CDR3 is CASSLEGEQYF. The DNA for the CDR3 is TGTGCCAGCAGCTTAGAGGGGGAGCAGTACTTC. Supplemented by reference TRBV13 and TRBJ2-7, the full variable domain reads AAGVIQSPRHLIKEKRETATLKCYPIPRHDTVYWYQQGPGQDPQFLISFYEKMQSDKGSIPDRFSAQQFSDYHSELNMSSLELGDSALYFCASSLEGEQYFGPGTRLTVT.

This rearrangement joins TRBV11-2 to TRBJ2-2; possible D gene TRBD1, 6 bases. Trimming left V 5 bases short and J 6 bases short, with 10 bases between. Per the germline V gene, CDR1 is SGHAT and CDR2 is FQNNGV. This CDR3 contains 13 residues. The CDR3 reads CASSGQFAGELFF. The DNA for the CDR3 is TGTGCCAGCAGCGGACAGTTCGCCGGGGAGCTGTTTTTT.

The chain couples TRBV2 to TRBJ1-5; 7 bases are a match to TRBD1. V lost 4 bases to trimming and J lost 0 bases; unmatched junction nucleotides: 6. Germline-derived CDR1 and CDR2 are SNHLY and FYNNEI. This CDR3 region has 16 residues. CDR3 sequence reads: CASSGQGLGSNQPQHF. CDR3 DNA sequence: TGTGCCAGCAGTGGACAGGGACTGGGTAGCAATCAGCCCCAGCATTTT.

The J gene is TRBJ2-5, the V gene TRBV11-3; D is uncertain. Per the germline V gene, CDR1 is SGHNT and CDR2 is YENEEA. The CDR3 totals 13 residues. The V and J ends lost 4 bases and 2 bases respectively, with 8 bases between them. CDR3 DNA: TGTGCCAGCAGCTCCTTGAGTCAAGAGACCCAGTACTTC. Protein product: CASSSLSQETQYF.

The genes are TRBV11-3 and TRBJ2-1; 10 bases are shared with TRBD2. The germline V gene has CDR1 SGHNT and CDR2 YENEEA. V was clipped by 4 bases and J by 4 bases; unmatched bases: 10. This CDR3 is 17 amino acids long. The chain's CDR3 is CASSSSSSGRVYNEQFF. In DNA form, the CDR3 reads TGTGCCAGCAGCTCCTCCTCCAGCGGGAGGGTATACAATGAGCAGTTCTTC.

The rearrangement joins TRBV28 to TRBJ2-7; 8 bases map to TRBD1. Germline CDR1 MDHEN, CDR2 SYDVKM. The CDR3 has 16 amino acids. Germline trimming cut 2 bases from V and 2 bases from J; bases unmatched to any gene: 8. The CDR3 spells CASSLMSGGYTYEQYF. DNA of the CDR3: TGTGCCAGCAGTTTAATGTCAGGGGGCTATACCTACGAGCAGTACTTC.

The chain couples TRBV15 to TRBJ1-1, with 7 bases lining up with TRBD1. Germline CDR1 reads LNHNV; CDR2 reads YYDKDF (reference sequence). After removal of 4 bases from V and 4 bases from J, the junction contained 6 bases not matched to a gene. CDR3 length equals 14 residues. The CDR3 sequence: CATSTDRVFTEAFF. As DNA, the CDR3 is TGTGCCACCAGCACAGACAGGGTGTTCACTGAAGCTTTCTTT.

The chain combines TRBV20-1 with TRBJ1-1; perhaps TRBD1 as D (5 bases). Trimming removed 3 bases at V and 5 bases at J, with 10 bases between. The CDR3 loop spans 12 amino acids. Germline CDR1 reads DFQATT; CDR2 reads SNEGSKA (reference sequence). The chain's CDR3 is CSASGGETEAFF. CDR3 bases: TGCAGTGCTAGTGGGGGGGAAACTGAAGCTTTCTTT.

CDR3 nucleotide sequence: TGTGCCAGCTCACCAACCCTTCTCGGACTAGCGGGAGGTGCAGATACGCAGTATTTT. It yields the protein CASSPTLLGLAGGADTQYF. The chain couples TRBV18 to TRBJ2-3; 14 bases are a match to TRBD2. This CDR3 contains 19 residues. V lost 2 bases, J lost 4 bases, and 11 bases stayed unmatched. Germline CDR1 and CDR2: KGHSH and LQKENI.

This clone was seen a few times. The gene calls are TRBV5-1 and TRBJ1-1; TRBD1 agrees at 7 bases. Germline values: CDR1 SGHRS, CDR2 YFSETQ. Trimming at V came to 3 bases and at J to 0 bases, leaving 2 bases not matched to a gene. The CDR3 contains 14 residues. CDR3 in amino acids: CASSSDRMNTEAFF. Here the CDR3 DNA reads TGCGCCAGCAGCTCGGACAGGATGAACACTGAAGCTTTCTTT.

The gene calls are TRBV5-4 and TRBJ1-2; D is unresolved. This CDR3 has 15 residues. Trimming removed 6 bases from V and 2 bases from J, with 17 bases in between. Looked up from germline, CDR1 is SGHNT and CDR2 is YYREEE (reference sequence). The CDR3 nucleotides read TGTGCCAGCACCTCGGCGGTAGGCGGAAACTATGGCTACACCTTC. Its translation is CASTSAVGGNYGYTF. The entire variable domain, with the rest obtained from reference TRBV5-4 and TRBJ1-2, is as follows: ETGVTQSPTHLIKTRGQQVTLRCSSQSGHNTVSWYQQALGQGPQFIFQYYREEENGRGNFPPRFSGLQFPNYSSELNVNALELDDSALYLCASTSAVGGNYGYTFGSGTRLTVV.